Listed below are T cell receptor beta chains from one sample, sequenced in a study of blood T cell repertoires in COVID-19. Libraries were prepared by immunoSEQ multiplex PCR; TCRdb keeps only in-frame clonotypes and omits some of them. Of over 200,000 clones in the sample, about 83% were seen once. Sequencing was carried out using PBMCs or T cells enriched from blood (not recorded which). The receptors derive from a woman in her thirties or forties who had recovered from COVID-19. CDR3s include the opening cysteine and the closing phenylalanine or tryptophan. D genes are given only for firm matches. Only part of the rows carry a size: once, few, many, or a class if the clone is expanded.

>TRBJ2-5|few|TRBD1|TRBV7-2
TGTGCCAGCAGCAGAGCACAGGGGAGTGGAGAGACCCAGTACTTC
CASSRAQGSGETQYF
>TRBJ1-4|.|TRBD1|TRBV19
TGTGCCAGTAGTGGACAGGGGCAGGAAAAACTGTTTTTT
CASSGQGQEKLFF
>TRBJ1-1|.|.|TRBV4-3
TGCGCCAGCAGCCAAGAGGGAGGGCGGAACACTGAAGCTTTCTTT
CASSQEGGRNTEAFF
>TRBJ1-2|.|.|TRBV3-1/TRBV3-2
TGTGCCAGCAGCAAGAGACAGCCCGGCCGGCACTATGGCTACACCTTC
CASSKRQPGRHYGYTF
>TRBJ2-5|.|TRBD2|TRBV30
TGTGCCTGGAGTGTACGGGGGACTAGCGGCCAAGAGACCCAGTACTTC
CAWSVRGTSGQETQYF
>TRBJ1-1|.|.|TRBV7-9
TGTGCCAGCACAGGTCCGGGGACTGAAGCTTTCTTT
CASTGPGTEAFF
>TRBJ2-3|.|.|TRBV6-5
TGTGCCAGCAGACAGGGTGGAAGGTCAGATACGCAGTATTTT
CASRQGGRSDTQYF
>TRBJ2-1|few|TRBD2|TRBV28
TGTGCCAGCAGTTCCATCATAGCGGGAGGTTCCTACAATGAGCAGTTCTTC
CASSSIIAGGSYNEQFF
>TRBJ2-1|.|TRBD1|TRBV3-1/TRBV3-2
TGTGCCAGCAGCTGGGACAGAAGCTCCTACAATGAGCAGTTCTTC
CASSWDRSSYNEQFF
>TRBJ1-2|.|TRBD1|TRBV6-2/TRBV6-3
TGTGCCAGCAGTGACAGGGACAACTATGGCTACACCTTC
CASSDRDNYGYTF
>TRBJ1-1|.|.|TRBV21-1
TGTGCCAGCAGCAAAGCGCAGGGGGCTGGGCCCATGAACACTGAAGCTTTCTTT
CASSKAQGAGPMNTEAFF
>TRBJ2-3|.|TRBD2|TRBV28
TGTGCCAGCAAGCGGGAGCCAGATACGCAGTATTTT
CASKREPDTQYF